The source of this T cell receptor (beta chain) is a study of blood T cell repertoires in COVID-19. Overall study: The United States, Italy and Spain provided the acute and convalescent COVID-19 samples. Nucleic acid was either cDNA or gDNA, and it came from T cells, B-cell-depleted T cells, or PBMCs.

Germline V CDR1 and CDR2: SGHVS, FQNEAQ. V shed 1 base, J shed 6 bases, and the junction held 7 bases outside the gene matches. There are 15 residues in the CDR3. How the authors handled the data: Scientists estimated how many nucleated cells there were by amplifying reference gene primers. Sequencing was performed with immunoSEQ multiplex PCR; in TCRdb, only in-frame clones are kept and a portion is missing. V, J and clone size are those of that table, while D and trimming were read from the DNA. Of over 150,000 clones in the sample, almost 85% were seen once. The sequence was obtained from a human donor with acute or convalescent COVID-19. The donor label of this sample is uncertain. Source material: peripheral blood. The chain uses TRBV7-8 and TRBJ2-7; 9 nucleotides align to TRBD2. CDR3 in DNA: TGTGCCAGCAGCTTAGTTGCGGGAGGGCAGGGCGAGCAGTACTTC. Translating it yields CASSLVAGGQGEQYF.